The 10 T cell receptor beta chains listed next were all sequenced from one sample in a study of beta chain features in type 1 diabetes. Findings of the study overall: People with Type 1 diabetes carried modestly yet significantly shorter TCRB CDR3s in all four CD4+ subsets.

These receptors' antigens are unknown. The isolated RNA, all of it, was reverse transcribed, so expressed TCRB transcripts were what got sequenced. Data came from immunoSEQ multiplex PCR; TCRdb stores just in-frame clones and leaves some out. The sample holds over 150,000 clones, approximately 10% seen once. What was sequenced was central memory CD4+ T cells from blood. These receptor sequences come from a man aged 25 to 40 with type 1 diabetes.

This clone has more than one count but fewer than ten. This sequence joins TRBV4-1 and TRBJ1-5; 8 nucleotides line up with TRBD1. Germline CDR1 MGHRA, CDR2 YSYEKL. The CDR3 consists of 17 residues. V gave up 0 bases and J gave up 2 bases; unmatched junction bases: 6. The CDR3 spells CASSQDDRGFGNQPQHF. In DNA form, the CDR3 reads TGCGCCAGCAGCCAAGATGACAGGGGATTCGGCAATCAGCCCCAGCATTTT.

This clone occurred a few times. The V gene is TRBV4-3, the J gene TRBJ2-5; D is undetermined. CDR1 LGHNA and CDR2 YSLEER come from the germline V gene. This CDR3 comprises 16 residues. The V and J ends lost 1 base and 1 base respectively, with 13 bases between them. For the CDR3, the DNA is TGCGCCAGCAGCCAAGGGTCGTTAAAGCCCCAAGAGACCCAGTACTTC. Amino acids: CASSQGSLKPQETQYF.

This clone was observed a handful of times. The chain employs TRBV5-4 and TRBJ2-2; 8 bases fit TRBD1. The junction had 9 bases not matched to a gene; V was cut back by 4 bases and J by 4 bases. The CDR3 consists of 16 residues. Germline V gene data show CDR1 as SGHNT and CDR2 as YYREEE (reference sequence). The CDR3 is CASSPDRVRGTGELFF. The CDR3 DNA reads TGTGCCAGCAGCCCGGACAGGGTGCGCGGCACCGGGGAGCTGTTTTTT.

This clone has only a few counts. The rearrangement links TRBV9 to TRBJ1-2, with 7 bases aligning to TRBD1. The CDR3 spans 16 residues. With 3 bases clipped from V and 3 bases from J, the junction kept 11 bases outside the gene matches. Germline CDR1 SGDLS, CDR2 YYNGEE. Here the CDR3 reads CASSETPRGPDYGYTF. For the CDR3, the DNA is TGTGCCAGCAGCGAGACGCCAAGGGGGCCTGACTATGGCTACACCTTC.

The V and J genes are TRBV7-9 and TRBJ1-4; a weak D match, TRBD1 (6 bases). The CDR3 runs to 16 residues. V lost 5 bases to trimming and J lost 4 bases, with 17 bases between them. Germline V gene data show CDR1 as SEHNR and CDR2 as FQNEAQ (reference sequence). This CDR3 is CASSRSSGGHNEKLFF. For the CDR3, the DNA is TGTGCCAGCAGCAGATCCTCGGGGGGACATAATGAAAAACTGTTTTTT.

This clone occurred a few times. This chain joins TRBV19 and TRBJ2-3; 7 bases match TRBD2. V trimming: 6 bases; J trimming: 4 bases; junction bases outside the gene matches: 16. CDR3 length: 17 residues. Germline lookup yields CDR1 LNHDA and CDR2 SQIVND (reference sequence). The CDR3 DNA reads as TGTGCCAGTAGCCCACCTCCGAGGGCGGGAGTTCCAGATACGCAGTATTTT. Protein: CASSPPPRAGVPDTQYF.

The rearrangement links TRBV19 to TRBJ2-7; 7 bases match TRBD1. The CDR3 is made up of 15 amino acids. Germline V gives CDR1 LNHDA, CDR2 SQIVND (reference sequence). The J segment lost 3 bases and the V segment lost 3 bases, leaving 8 bases of the junction unmatched. The CDR3 region has the DNA TGTGCCAGTAGTATGACGACAGGGCCCTACTACGAGCAGTACTTC. Its translation is CASSMTTGPYYEQYF.

This clone was counted between two and nine times. The chain is built from TRBV29-1 and TRBJ2-5, with TRBD1 matching 8 bases. V shed 5 bases, J shed 5 bases, and the junction held 7 bases outside the gene matches. Germline values: CDR1 SQVTM, CDR2 ANQGSEA. The CDR3 spans 13 residues. CDR3 sequence: CSVLRGLGETQYF. CDR3 DNA: TGCAGCGTTCTCAGGGGGCTAGGGGAGACCCAGTACTTC.

The rearrangement uses TRBV28 and TRBJ1-5; 9 bases agree with TRBD1. Trimming at V came to 5 bases and at J to 7 bases, leaving 12 bases not matched to a gene. Looked up from germline, CDR1 is MDHEN and CDR2 is SYDVKM. The CDR3 has 16 residues. CDR3 bases: TGTGCCAGCAGTCCTGGGGGACAGGGACGGATACAGCCCCAGCATTTT. It yields the protein CASSPGGQGRIQPQHF.

This clone occurred a few times. The sample has other DNA sequences that encode this CDR3 too. The genes are TRBV7-2 and TRBJ2-1; TRBD2 is a possible D gene (5 bases). This CDR3 comprises 13 residues. Germline V gives CDR1 SGHTA, CDR2 FQGNSA. V lost 6 bases to trimming and J lost 3 bases, with 9 bases between them. CDR3 sequence (DNA): TGTGCCAGCAGTATAACTAGCTACAATGAGCAGTTCTTC. It translates to CASSITSYNEQFF. The full variable domain, rest sourced from reference TRBV7-2 and TRBJ2-1, is GAGVSQSPSNKVTEKGKDVELRCDPISGHTALYWYRQSLGQGLEFLIYFQGNSAPDKSGLPSDRFSAERTGGSVSTLTIQRTQQEDSAVYLCASSITSYNEQFFGPGTRLTVL.